This TCR beta chain was captured in a study of Ad26.COV2.S vaccination and SARS-CoV-2 variants. Findings and caveats of the study: Reports say spike-specific CD8+ and CD4+ T cell responses covered substantial breadth after vaccination.

Treatment: roughly 20 received Ad26.COV2.S at low or high dose, single or two shots; several received placebo; per-sample allocation not given. Sampling was performed 63 days after the first vaccine or placebo injection. Points on this clone: Its specificity is not known.

Trimming pared 2 bases from V and 5 bases from J, leaving 19 bases between. This CDR3 is 16 amino acids long. Germline V gives CDR1 MNHEY, CDR2 SVGEGT. Method: immunoSEQ multiplex PCR; TCRdb's copy keeps in-frame clones and lacks some. Seen here are 250,000 to 300,000 clones, around 87% observed once, and the top ten hold roughly 3.5%. The sequence was obtained from a person aged 18-60 years who received the Ad26.COV2.S COVID-19 vaccine or a placebo. Here the sequenced sample was peripheral blood, taken in a trial of Ad26.COV2.S vaccine versus placebo. The rearrangement links TRBV6-2 or TRBV6-3 to TRBJ2-7; TRBD1 is a possible D gene (5 bases). CDR3 residues: CASSYGARATLDEQYF. CDR3 DNA sequence: TGTGCCAGCAGTTACGGGGCAAGGGCCACTCTCGACGAGCAGTACTTC.